This TCR beta chain was obtained from a study of T-cell reconstitution after alpha-beta-depleted transplantation in children. The TCRbeta library incorporated unique molecular identifiers. TCRdb reanalysed the PCR reads using MiXCR and keeps one entry per CDR3 protein. The table records 330,000 or so distinct CDR3 sequences, about a tenth of them present only once. Sample: PBMCs from the stem cell graft donor, taken from the stem cell graft. The clonotype originates from a human donor who donated a stem cell graft to a child with acute lymphoblastic leukemia.

CDR3 bases: TGCGCCAGCTCAAAGGGACAGGGTATAAACGAGCAGTACTTC. This encodes CASSKGQGINEQYF. The V gene is TRBV4-1, the J gene TRBJ2-7, with 9 bases aligning to TRBD1. The germline CDR1 and CDR2 sequences are MGHRA and YSYEKL. V shed 8 bases and J 5 bases; nucleotides not matched to a gene: 10. The CDR3 extends over 14 amino acids.